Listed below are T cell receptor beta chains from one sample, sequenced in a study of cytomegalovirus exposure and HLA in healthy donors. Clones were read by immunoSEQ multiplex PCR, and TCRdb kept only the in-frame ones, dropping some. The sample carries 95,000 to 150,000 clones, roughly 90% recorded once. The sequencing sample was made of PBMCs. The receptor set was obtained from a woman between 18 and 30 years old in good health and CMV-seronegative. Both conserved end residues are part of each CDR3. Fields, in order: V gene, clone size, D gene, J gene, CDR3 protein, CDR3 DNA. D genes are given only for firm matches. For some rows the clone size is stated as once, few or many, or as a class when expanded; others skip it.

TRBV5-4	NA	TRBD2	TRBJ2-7	CASSLDLAGGRTYEQYF	TGTGCCAGCAGCTTGGATCTAGCGGGAGGCCGTACCTACGAGCAGTACTTC
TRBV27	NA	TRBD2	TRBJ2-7	CASSLGASGWKYEQYF	TGTGCCAGCAGTTTAGGGGCTAGCGGGTGGAAGTACGAGCAGTACTTC
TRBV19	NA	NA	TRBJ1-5	CASSIGTGFNQPQHF	TGTGCCAGTAGTATAGGTACAGGGTTCAATCAGCCCCAGCATTTT
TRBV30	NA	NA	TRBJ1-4	CAWSVWGVGDEKLFF	TGTGCCTGGAGTGTATGGGGGGTTGGCGATGAAAAACTGTTTTTT
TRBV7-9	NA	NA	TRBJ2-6	CASSYLNSGANVLTF	TGTGCCAGCAGTTACCTAAACTCTGGGGCCAACGTCCTGACTTTC
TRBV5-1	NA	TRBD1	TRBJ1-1	CASSLRGDREGAFF	TGCGCCAGCAGCTTGCGGGGCGACAGGGAAGGGGCTTTCTTT
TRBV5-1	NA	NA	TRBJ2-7	CASSLVGVDYEQYF	TGCGCCAGCAGCCTGGTAGGGGTGGACTACGAGCAGTACTTC
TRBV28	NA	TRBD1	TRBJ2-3	CASSLTGIGTDTQYF	TGTGCCAGCAGTTTGACAGGGATCGGCACAGATACGCAGTATTTT
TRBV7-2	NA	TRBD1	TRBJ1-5	CASSWDSLQPQHF	TGTGCCAGCAGCTGGGACAGCCTTCAGCCCCAGCATTTT
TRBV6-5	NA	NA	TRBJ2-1	CASTLGRSYNEQFF	TGTGCCAGCACCCTTGGCCGCTCCTACAATGAGCAGTTCTTC
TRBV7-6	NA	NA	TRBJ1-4	CASSLASQGEKLFF	TGTGCCAGCAGCTTAGCATCCCAGGGTGAAAAACTGTTTTTT
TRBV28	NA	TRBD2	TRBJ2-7	CASSPPAASGRASYEQYF	TGTGCCAGCAGCCCCCCCGCCGCTAGCGGGAGGGCGTCCTACGAGCAGTACTTC
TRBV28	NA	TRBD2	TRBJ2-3	CASSRGLAGVSDTQYF	TGTGCCAGCAGTCGAGGACTAGCGGGAGTTTCAGATACGCAGTATTTT
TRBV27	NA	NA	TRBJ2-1	CASRGLVSRYNEQFF	TGTGCCAGCAGGGGGCTCGTTTCGAGGTACAATGAGCAGTTCTTC
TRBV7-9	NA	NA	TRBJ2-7	CASSPPGASSYEQYF	TGTGCCAGCAGCCCCCCTGGGGCTAGCTCCTACGAGCAGTACTTC
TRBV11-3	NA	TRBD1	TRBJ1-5	CASSQGRGQGNQPQHF	TGTGCCAGCAGCCAGGGACGGGGACAGGGCAATCAGCCCCAGCATTTT
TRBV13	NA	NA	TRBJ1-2	CASSPPGVNYGYTF	TGTGCCAGCAGCCCCCCGGGGGTTAACTATGGCTACACCTTC
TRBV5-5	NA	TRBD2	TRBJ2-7	CASSLAAGGSDEQYF	TGTGCCAGCAGCTTGGCAGCGGGAGGTTCAGACGAGCAGTACTTC
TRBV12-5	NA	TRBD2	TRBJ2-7	CASGPGEGLRYEQYF	TGTGCTAGTGGTCCGGGGGAGGGTTTAAGGTACGAGCAGTACTTC
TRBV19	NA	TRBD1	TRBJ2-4	CASSTKDRGDKNIQYF	TGTGCCAGTAGTACTAAAGACAGGGGGGACAAAAACATTCAGTACTTC
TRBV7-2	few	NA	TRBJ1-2	CASSLVQDYGYTF	TGTGCCAGCAGCTTAGTACAGGACTATGGCTACACCTTC
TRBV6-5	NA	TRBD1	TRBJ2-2	CASSLRGRNTGELFF	TGTGCCAGCAGCCTAAGGGGGCGTAACACCGGGGAGCTGTTTTTT
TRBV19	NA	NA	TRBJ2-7	CASSNLPTGDEQYF	TGTGCCAGTAGCAATCTCCCAACAGGAGACGAGCAGTACTTC
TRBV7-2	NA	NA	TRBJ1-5	CASSPRDQPQHF	TGTGCCAGCAGCCCCCGGGATCAGCCCCAGCATTTT
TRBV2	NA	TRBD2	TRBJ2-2	CASTGGSVNTGELFF	TGTGCCAGCACGGGCGGGAGCGTAAACACCGGGGAGCTGTTTTTT
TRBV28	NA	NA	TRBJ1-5	CASSLWGRVQHF	TGTGCCAGCAGTTTATGGGGCCGCGTCCAGCATTTT
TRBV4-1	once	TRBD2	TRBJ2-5	CASSPSPGLAQETQYF	TGCGCCAGCAGCCCCAGCCCGGGACTAGCCCAAGAGACCCAGTACTTC
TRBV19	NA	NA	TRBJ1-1	CASSIFDIGMNTEAFF	TGTGCCAGTAGTATATTTGACATAGGCATGAACACTGAAGCTTTCTTT
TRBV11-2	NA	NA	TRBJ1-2	CASSSNGGAHGYTF	TGTGCCAGCAGCTCAAACGGGGGGGCCCATGGCTACACCTTC
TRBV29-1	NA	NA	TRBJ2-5	CSVGGERGSYETQYF	TGCAGCGTTGGAGGGGAGAGGGGGTCGTATGAGACCCAGTACTTC
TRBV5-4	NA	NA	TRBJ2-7	CASSFSVLQGLTYEQYF	TGTGCCAGCAGCTTTAGTGTGCTCCAGGGTCTAACCTACGAGCAGTACTTC
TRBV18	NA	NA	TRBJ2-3	CASSPSRSYTDTQYF	TGTGCCAGCTCACCCTCACGTTCCTACACAGATACGCAGTATTTT
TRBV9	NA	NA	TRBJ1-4	CASRTKAGEKLFF	TGTGCCAGCAGGACGAAGGCGGGTGAAAAACTGTTTTTT
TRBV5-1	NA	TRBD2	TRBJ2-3	CASRGGGAATDTQYF	TGCGCCAGCAGGGGCGGGGGAGCGGCGACAGATACGCAGTATTTT
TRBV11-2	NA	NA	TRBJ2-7	CASTLSGGRYEQYF	TGTGCCAGCACCCTCTCAGGGGGGCGCTACGAGCAGTACTTC
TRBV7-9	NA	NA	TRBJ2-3	CASREGVDTQYF	TGTGCCAGCAGAGAGGGGGTGGATACGCAGTATTTT
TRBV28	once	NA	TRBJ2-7	CASRPGSSPPREQYF	TGTGCCAGCAGACCCGGGAGTTCGCCTCCTAGAGAGCAGTACTTC
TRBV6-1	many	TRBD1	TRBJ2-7	CASNRDSDSSYEQYF	TGTGCCAGCAACAGGGACAGTGATAGCTCCTACGAGCAGTACTTC
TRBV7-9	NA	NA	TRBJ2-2	CASSFSLGELFF	TGTGCCAGCAGCTTTAGCCTCGGGGAGCTGTTTTTT
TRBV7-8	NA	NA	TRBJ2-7	CASSPGIGYEQYF	TGTGCCAGCAGCCCGGGGATAGGCTACGAGCAGTACTTC
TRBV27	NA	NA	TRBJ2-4	CASSLSPGAKNIQYF	TGTGCCAGCAGTTTATCACCGGGTGCCAAAAACATTCAGTACTTC
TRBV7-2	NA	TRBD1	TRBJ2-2	CASSSYRGRGSGELFF	TGTGCCAGCAGCTCGTACAGGGGGCGCGGGTCCGGGGAGCTGTTTTTT
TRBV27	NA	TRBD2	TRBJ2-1	CASSLAPSGNYNEQFF	TGTGCCAGCAGTTTGGCTCCTAGCGGGAACTACAATGAGCAGTTCTTC
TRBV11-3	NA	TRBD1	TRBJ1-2	CASSLGDRFITNYGYTF	TGTGCCAGCAGCTTAGGGGACAGGTTTATAACTAACTATGGCTACACCTTC
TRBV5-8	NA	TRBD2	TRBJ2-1	CASSPGLVASNEQFF	TGTGCCAGCAGCCCAGGACTAGTGGCGAGCAATGAGCAGTTCTTC
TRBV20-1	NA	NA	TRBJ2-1	CSASSSNEQFF	TGCAGTGCTAGTTCTAGCAATGAGCAGTTCTTC
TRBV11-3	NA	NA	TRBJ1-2	CASSSGMGGNYGYTF	TGTGCCAGCAGCTCAGGGATGGGGGGAAACTATGGCTACACCTTC
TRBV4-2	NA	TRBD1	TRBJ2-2	CASSPPGQGANTGELFF	TGTGCCAGCAGCCCCCCTGGACAGGGGGCGAACACCGGGGAGCTGTTTTTT
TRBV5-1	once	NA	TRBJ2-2	CASSLWQENTGELFF	TGCGCCAGCAGCTTGTGGCAAGAGAACACCGGGGAGCTGTTTTTT
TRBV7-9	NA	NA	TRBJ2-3	CASSLPQGSDTQYF	TGTGCCAGCAGCTTACCGCAGGGCTCAGATACGCAGTATTTT
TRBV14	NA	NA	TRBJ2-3	CASSQAGMGDTQYF	TGTGCCAGCAGCCAAGCAGGGATGGGAGATACGCAGTATTTT
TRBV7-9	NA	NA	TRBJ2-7	CASSSGASEQYF	TGTGCCAGCAGCTCTGGGGCGAGCGAGCAGTACTTC
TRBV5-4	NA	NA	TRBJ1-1	CASSFGGGDYIQAFF	TGTGCCAGCAGCTTTGGAGGAGGCGACTATATTCAAGCTTTCTTT
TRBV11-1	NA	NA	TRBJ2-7	CASSLGAGRISYEQYF	TGTGCCAGCAGCTTAGGTGCAGGGCGAATTTCCTACGAGCAGTACTTC
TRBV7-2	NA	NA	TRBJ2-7	CASSWSQGSEQYF	TGTGCCAGCAGCTGGAGCCAGGGGAGCGAGCAGTACTTC
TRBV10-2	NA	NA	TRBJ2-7	CASSQGNEQYF	TGCGCCAGCAGTCAGGGTAACGAGCAGTACTTC
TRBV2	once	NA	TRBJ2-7	CASSDRRSSYRTAPREQYF	TGTGCCAGCAGTGACCGCCGAAGCTCATATAGGACAGCCCCCCGCGAGCAGTACTTC
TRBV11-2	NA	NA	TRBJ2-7	CASSFYEPRQYF	TGTGCCAGCAGCTTTTATGAGCCTCGGCAGTACTTC
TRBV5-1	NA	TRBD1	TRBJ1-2	CASSKTTGDGYTF	TGCGCCAGCAGCAAAACGACAGGGGATGGCTACACCTTC